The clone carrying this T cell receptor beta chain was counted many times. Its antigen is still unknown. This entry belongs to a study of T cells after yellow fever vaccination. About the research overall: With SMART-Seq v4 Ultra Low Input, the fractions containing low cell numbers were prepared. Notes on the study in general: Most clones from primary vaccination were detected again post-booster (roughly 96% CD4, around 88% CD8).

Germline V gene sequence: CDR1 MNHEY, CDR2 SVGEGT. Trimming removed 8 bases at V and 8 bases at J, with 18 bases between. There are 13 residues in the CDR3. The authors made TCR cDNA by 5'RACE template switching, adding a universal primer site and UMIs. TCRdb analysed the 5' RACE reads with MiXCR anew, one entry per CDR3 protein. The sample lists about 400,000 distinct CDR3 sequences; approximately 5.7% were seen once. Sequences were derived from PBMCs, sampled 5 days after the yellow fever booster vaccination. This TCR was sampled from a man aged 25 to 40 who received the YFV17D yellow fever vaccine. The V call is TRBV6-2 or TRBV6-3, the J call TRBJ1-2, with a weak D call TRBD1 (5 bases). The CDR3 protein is CASGRGTEQGYTF. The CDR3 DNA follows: TGTGCCAGCGGTCGGGGGACTGAGCAAGGCTACACCTTC.